Below, 28 T cell receptor beta chains from the same sample are listed, as sequenced in a study of blood T cell repertoires in COVID-19. Produced via immunoSEQ multiplex PCR; TCRdb's table is partial and in-frame only. This sample has fewer than 130,000 clones; 65% to 80% occur once, and the top ten carry around a fifth. Sequenced input: peripheral blood. The origin of the receptors is a man in his 70s with active or convalescent COVID-19.

This clone was detected many times. This chain uses TRBV10-2 with TRBJ1-5; D is ambiguous. The CDR3 is 13 amino acids. The V and J ends lost 7 bases and 0 bases respectively, with 7 bases between them. Germline CDR1 is WSHSY and CDR2 is SAAADI. The CDR3 loop reads CASTEYSNQPQHF. DNA of the CDR3: TGCGCCAGCACCGAGTATAGCAATCAGCCCCAGCATTTT.

The rearrangement uses TRBV19 and TRBJ1-2; D gene ambiguous. V was cut by 9 bases and J by 4 bases, with 18 bases left in between. The CDR3 has 14 amino acids. Germline CDR1 is LNHDA and CDR2 is SQIVND (reference sequence). The CDR3 reads CASADTPPGYGYTF. The CDR3 nucleotides read TGTGCCAGCGCAGACACACCTCCTGGCTATGGCTACACCTTC.

The chain carries TRBV5-1 and TRBJ2-7; 11 nucleotides agree with TRBD1. The germline gives CDR1 SGHRS, CDR2 YFSETQ. The J segment lost 11 bases and the V segment lost 4 bases, leaving 20 bases of the junction unmatched. The CDR3 is 17 amino acids. The CDR3 region has the DNA TGCGCCAGCAGCCCCTCTCTTGGGGGGACAGGGGGAGGGTTGGAGTACTTC. It yields the protein CASSPSLGGTGGGLEYF.

V gene TRBV6-1 combines with J gene TRBJ1-2; 7 bases line up with TRBD1. The CDR3 runs to 14 residues. The V segment lost 2 bases and the J segment 7 bases; nucleotides outside the gene matches: 7. Germline CDR1 MNHNS, CDR2 SASEGT. The CDR3 nucleotides are TGTGCCAGCAGTGAATCTTCAGGGGGTATTGGCTACACCTTC. It yields the protein CASSESSGGIGYTF.

This clone was counted a few times. This chain links TRBV7-9 with TRBJ2-7; D not resolved. The germline V and J ends were trimmed by 7 bases and 0 bases, with 4 bases remaining between them. The CDR3 totals 11 residues. Germline loops: CDR1 SEHNR, CDR2 FQNEAQ (reference sequence). The CDR3 region is CASMASYEQYF. In nucleotides, the CDR3 is TGTGCCAGCATGGCCTCCTACGAGCAGTACTTC.

The chain joins TRBV18 to TRBJ2-2; 8 bases are a match to TRBD1. The CDR3 runs 15 residues. Germline CDR1 KGHSH, CDR2 LQKENI. Germline trimming cut 2 bases from V and 6 bases from J; bases unmatched to any gene: 5. The CDR3 here is CASSPSQGASGELFF. The CDR3 DNA reads as TGTGCCAGCTCACCATCGCAGGGGGCATCCGGGGAGCTGTTTTTT.

V is TRBV5-6 and J is TRBJ1-1; 8 bases agree with TRBD1. CDR3 length: 15 amino acids. Germline lookup yields CDR1 SGHDT and CDR2 YYEEEE. V trimming: 4 bases; J trimming: 1 base; junction bases outside the gene matches: 6. CDR3 loop: CASSDTGTGNTEAFF. The CDR3 coding sequence is TGTGCCAGCAGCGACACCGGGACAGGGAACACTGAAGCTTTCTTT.

CDR3 sequence reads: CASSLYSSSGANVLTF. The CDR3 nucleotides read TGCGCCAGCAGCTTGTATTCGAGCTCTGGGGCCAACGTCCTGACTTTC. The chain carries TRBV5-1 and TRBJ2-6; unclear D gene. Trimming shortened V by 1 base and J by 0 bases, and 8 bases separated the two germline ends. This CDR3 spans 16 amino acids. Germline CDR1 and CDR2: SGHRS and YFSETQ.

The V gene is TRBV2, the J gene TRBJ2-3, with 7 bases identical to TRBD2. Germline CDR1 and CDR2: SNHLY and FYNNEI. This CDR3 contains 14 residues. Germline trimming cut 6 bases from V and 3 bases from J; bases unmatched to any gene: 6. CDR3 nucleotide sequence: TGTGCCAGCAGGGGGGGGATAGGGACAGATACGCAGTATTTT. Protein product: CASRGGIGTDTQYF.

This chain uses TRBV12-3 or TRBV12-4 with TRBJ1-1, with D unresolved. The ends were cut back, 2 bases at V and 6 bases at J, with 7 bases in the middle. The CDR3 is 12 residues long. For the CDR3, the DNA is TGTGCCAGCAGTTTATTGAGTGCTGAAGCTTTCTTT. It translates to CASSLLSAEAFF.

The V and J genes are TRBV3-1 (or the pseudogene TRBV3-2) and TRBJ1-4, with D unresolved. V lost 3 bases to trimming and J lost 5 bases, with 16 bases between them. The CDR3 is 16 amino acids. Germline V gene lookup returns CDR1 LGHDT and CDR2 YNNKEL (reference sequence). The CDR3 is CASSHMGGHGNEKLFF. In DNA form, the CDR3 reads TGTGCCAGCAGCCATATGGGAGGGCACGGCAATGAAAAACTGTTTTTT.

This clone was observed a single time. This chain connects TRBV10-3 to TRBJ1-5, with TRBD1 identical over 7 bases. V was pared by 5 bases and J by 1 base, with 8 bases of the junction left unmatched. From germline, CDR1 is ENHRY and CDR2 SYGVKD. CDR3 length: 16 residues. CDR3 sequence (DNA): TGTGCCATCAGTTTAGGGGGCGCGGAGAGCAATCAGCCCCAGCATTTT. It yields the protein CAISLGGAESNQPQHF.

DNA of the CDR3: TGTGCCAGCAGTGAAAGATCCGGAGGGGGCTTCAGGGATACGCAGTATTTT. Protein sequence: CASSERSGGGFRDTQYF. The rearrangement links TRBV6-1 to TRBJ2-3, with D possibly TRBD1 on 7 matching bases. Trimming took off 2 bases at V and 6 bases at J, with 21 bases between the two ends. Germline V lookup: CDR1 MNHNS, CDR2 SASEGT. The CDR3 contains 17 residues.

CDR3 region: CASIGTSYHEQFF. In nucleotides, the CDR3 is TGTGCCAGCATTGGGACTTCTTACCATGAGCAGTTCTTC. This sequence joins TRBV2 and TRBJ2-1; D might be TRBD2 (6 bases). CDR3 size: 13 residues. V shed 7 bases and J shed 8 bases, with 15 bases lying between them. Germline CDR1 is SNHLY and CDR2 is FYNNEI.

The chain links TRBV11-2 to TRBJ2-4, with D possibly TRBD2 on 6 matching bases. CDR1 is SGHAT, CDR2 FQNNGV, per germline. This CDR3 has 17 residues. V was shortened by 0 bases and J by 2 bases, with 14 bases between the two germline ends. The CDR3 sequence is CASSLDEGRLSKNIQYF. As DNA, the CDR3 is TGTGCCAGCAGCTTAGATGAGGGGAGGTTGTCCAAAAACATTCAGTACTTC.

V and J are TRBV3-1 (or the pseudogene TRBV3-2) and TRBJ2-5; a weak D match, TRBD2 (6 bases). V was cut by 4 bases and J by 2 bases, with 17 bases left in between. This CDR3 is built from 16 residues. The germline V gene has CDR1 LGHDT and CDR2 YNNKEL (reference sequence). DNA for the CDR3: TGTGCCAGCAGCCGATGGTCCAGCGGGCAACAAGAGACCCAGTACTTC. Protein: CASSRWSSGQQETQYF.

This chain uses TRBV4-2 with TRBJ2-7; D ambiguous. V was trimmed by 0 bases and J by 1 base, leaving 16 bases between them. The CDR3 spans 17 residues. Germline CDR1 reads LGHNA; CDR2 reads YNFKEQ. CDR3 coding DNA: TGTGCCAGCAGCCAAGATCTAGTAAGTTCTCTATCCTACGAGCAGTACTTC. This translates into CASSQDLVSSLSYEQYF.

This clone was observed a few times. This chain uses TRBV5-1 with TRBJ1-1, with 8 bases identical to TRBD1. Germline assignment: CDR1 SGHRS and CDR2 YFSETQ. Trimming removed 5 bases from V and 2 bases from J; junction bases left unmatched: 5. The CDR3 runs 14 residues. This CDR3 is CASRRQGQNTEAFF. Here the CDR3 DNA reads TGCGCCAGCAGGCGACAGGGGCAAAACACTGAAGCTTTCTTT. Full variable domain (rest looked up from reference TRBV5-1 and TRBJ1-1): KAGVTQTPRYLIKTRGQQVTLSCSPISGHRSVSWYQQTPGQGLQFLFEYFSETQRNKGNFPGRFSGRQFSNSRSEMNVSTLELGDSALYLCASRRQGQNTEAFFGQGTRLTVV.

The V gene is TRBV6-1, the J gene TRBJ2-5; TRBD1 agrees at 8 bases. The junction had 8 bases not matched to a gene; V was cut back by 2 bases and J by 3 bases. The CDR3 covers 16 residues. Looked up from germline, CDR1 is MNHNS and CDR2 is SASEGT. Here the CDR3 DNA reads TGTGCCAGCAGTGAATATTGGCAGGGGGCAAAAGAGACCCAGTACTTC. This codes for CASSEYWQGAKETQYF.

This clone was counted a single time. The chain combines TRBV6-2 or TRBV6-3 with TRBJ2-2; 13 nucleotides agree with TRBD2. Losses at the gene ends were 6 bases for V and 5 bases for J; bases not matched to a gene: 15. The V gene's germline CDR1 is MNHEY and CDR2 SVGEGT. CDR3 length equals 19 residues. The CDR3 DNA reads TGTGCCAGCAGACCTCCAGGGTGGACTAGCGGGAGAGGGACCGGGGAGCTGTTTTTT. This gives the protein CASRPPGWTSGRGTGELFF.

V is TRBV7-2 and J is TRBJ1-1, with a weak D call TRBD1 (6 bases). CDR3 size: 14 residues. The ends were cut back, 1 base at V and 8 bases at J, with 14 bases in the middle. Germline V CDR1 and CDR2: SGHTA, FQGNSA. CDR3 residues: CASSLVTGLTEAFF. The CDR3 DNA reads as TGTGCCAGCAGCTTAGTTACAGGGCTAACAGAAGCTTTCTTT. Variable domain in full (rest from reference TRBV7-2 and TRBJ1-1): GAGVSQSPSNKVTEKGKDVELRCDPISGHTALYWYRQSLGQGLEFLIYFQGNSAPDKSGLPSDRFSAERTGGSVSTLTIQRTQQEDSAVYLCASSLVTGLTEAFFGQGTRLTVV.

The J gene is TRBJ1-5, the V gene TRBV4-2, with TRBD1 identical over 8 bases. This CDR3 comprises 15 residues. V shed 0 bases and J 5 bases; nucleotides not matched to a gene: 3. Germline V gives CDR1 LGHNA, CDR2 YNFKEQ. The CDR3 spells CASSQESDRDQPQHF. In DNA form, the CDR3 reads TGTGCCAGCAGCCAAGAATCGGACAGGGATCAGCCCCAGCATTTT.

This clone appeared a single time. V usage is TRBV5-4 and J usage is TRBJ2-7, with 10 nucleotides matching TRBD2. The CDR3 consists of 15 residues. Per germline, CDR1 SGHNT and CDR2 YYREEE (reference sequence). V lost 4 bases to trimming and J lost 1 base; unmatched junction nucleotides: 5. The CDR3: CASSTRTSGSYEQYF. Here the CDR3 DNA reads TGTGCCAGCAGCACCCGGACTAGCGGATCCTACGAGCAGTACTTC.

CDR3 sequence: CASSILTDTQYF. CDR3 DNA: TGTGCCAGCAGCATTCTAACAGATACGCAGTATTTT. The chain joins TRBV7-9 to TRBJ2-3; D is unresolved. Trimming removed 5 bases at V and 3 bases at J, with 6 bases between. Germline CDR1 reads SEHNR; CDR2 reads FQNEAQ (reference sequence). This CDR3 has 12 residues.

V gene TRBV9 combines with J gene TRBJ2-3; 9 positions agree with TRBD2. J gave up 3 bases and V 0 bases, and 14 bases lay outside the gene matches. The V gene's germline CDR1 is SGDLS and CDR2 YYNGEE. The CDR3 covers 19 residues. The CDR3 DNA sequence: TGTGCCAGCAGCGTAGTGGGTAGCGGGAGTAATTTAGAGACAGATACGCAGTATTTT. Amino acid sequence: CASSVVGSGSNLETDTQYF. Complete variable domain (other parts from reference TRBV9 and TRBJ2-3): DSGVTQTPKHLITATGQRVTLRCSPRSGDLSVYWYQQSLDQGLQFLIQYYNGEERAKGNILERFSAQQFPDLHSELNLSSLELGDSALYFCASSVVGSGSNLETDTQYFGPGTRLTVL.

This clone turned up a few times. The rearrangement joins TRBV7-2 to TRBJ2-2; the D is unclear. Per the germline V gene, CDR1 is SGHTA and CDR2 is FQGNSA. Trimming pared 4 bases from V and 1 base from J, leaving 4 bases between. This CDR3 contains 13 residues. Here the CDR3 reads CASSSRNTGELFF. Here the CDR3 DNA reads TGTGCCAGCAGCTCCAGGAACACCGGGGAGCTGTTTTTT.

The chain has TRBV7-6 and TRBJ1-1; D unresolved. The CDR3 covers 15 residues. Germline CDR1 and CDR2: SGHVS and FNYEAQ. The ends were cut back, 1 base at V and 3 bases at J, with 12 bases in the middle. The CDR3 sequence: CASSLGPGWDTEAFF. Written as DNA, the CDR3 is TGTGCCAGCAGCTTAGGTCCGGGGTGGGACACTGAAGCTTTCTTT.

This clone has more than one count but fewer than ten. CDR3 sequence (DNA): TGTGCCAGCAGCTTAGGGGGAGGGGTCACTGAAGCTTTCTTT. The encoded protein is CASSLGGGVTEAFF. The chain couples TRBV7-2 to TRBJ1-1; tentatively, D is TRBD1 (5 bases). V shed 1 base and J shed 4 bases, with 10 bases lying between them. The CDR3 runs 14 residues. In germline, CDR1 is SGHTA, CDR2 FQGNSA.